These 30 T cell receptor beta chains were sequenced from one sample in a study of blood T cells in healthy people across ages. Using a J-beta primer mix together with a sample-barcoded 5' primer, a second PCR was run for about 6 to 11 cycles. MiXCR was run by TCRdb on the 5' RACE reads, yielding one entry per CDR3 protein. The profile covers under 2 million distinct CDR3 sequences, with about 35% appearing a single time and roughly 10% taken by the ten largest. The sample consisted of blood. Receptors originate from a woman in her thirties in good health.

The rearrangement joins TRBV27 to TRBJ1-2; D not certain. CDR1 is MNHEY, CDR2 SMNVEV, per germline (reference sequence). V lost 5 bases, J lost 4 bases, and 20 bases lay in between. The CDR3 loop spans 16 amino acids. The CDR3 region is CASSPLKRKRTYGYTF. In nucleotides, the CDR3 is TGTGCCAGCAGTCCGCTCAAAAGGAAGAGGACCTATGGCTACACCTTC.

The chain has TRBV3-1 and TRBJ2-7; possibly TRBD1 for D (5 bases). Judging by the DNA end, TRBJ2-5 fits better; the J call may be wrong. The CDR3 consists of 15 residues. The germline gives CDR1 LGHDT, CDR2 YNNKEL (reference sequence). The CDR3 nucleotides are TGTGCCAGCAGCCAATCAAAGGGGCCGATCGAGACCCAGTACTTC. Its protein product is CASSQSKGPIETQYF.

CDR3 in DNA: TGTGCCAGCAGCCAACAGCTAAATCAGCCCCAGCATTTT. Protein: CASSQQLNQPQHF. This chain joins TRBV7-9 and TRBJ1-5; D not certain. Germline V gives CDR1 SEHNR, CDR2 FQNEAQ (reference sequence). This CDR3 has 13 residues. Trimming shortened V by 5 bases and J by 4 bases, and 9 bases separated the two germline ends.

The table lists this clonotype with a few counts. In nucleotides, the CDR3 is TGTGCCAGCAGTTACCCGGTACTAGCGGGGGGCGGAAGTGAGCAGTTCTTC. The encoded protein is CASSYPVLAGGGSEQFF. V gene TRBV6-6 combines with J gene TRBJ2-1; 12 nucleotides agree with TRBD2. Per the germline V gene, CDR1 is MNHNY and CDR2 is SVGAGI (reference sequence). The trim removed 2 bases at V and 9 bases at J, leaving 11 bases unmatched. CDR3 length equals 17 residues.

This chain connects TRBV7-3 to TRBJ2-2, with TRBD2 identical over 12 bases. The CDR3 is 17 amino acids. Germline V gene data show CDR1 as SGHTA and CDR2 as FQGTGA. Trimming at V came to 4 bases and at J to 7 bases, leaving 10 bases not matched to a gene. This CDR3 is CASSSTGLAGGIGELFF. DNA of the CDR3: TGTGCCAGCAGCTCCACGGGACTAGCGGGTGGTATCGGGGAGCTGTTTTTT.

This rearrangement joins TRBV4-1 to TRBJ2-1, with TRBD2 identical over 11 bases. The CDR3 covers 16 residues. Germline V gene lookup returns CDR1 MGHRA and CDR2 YSYEKL. Germline trimming cut 1 base from V and 8 bases from J; bases unmatched to any gene: 7. In nucleotides, the CDR3 is TGCGCCAGCAGCCAAGGACCGGGACTAGCGGCCGATGAGCAGTTCTTC. Translated, it gives CASSQGPGLAADEQFF.

The table lists this clonotype with a few counts. Its ends do not fully match the called genes, so a read error is possible. This rearrangement joins TRBV7-8 to TRBJ2-5; D might be TRBD2 (5 bases). This CDR3 region has 15 residues. CDR1 SGHVS and CDR2 FQNEAQ come from the germline V gene. CDR3 bases: TGTGCCAGCAGTTTAGACGCAACTAGTGAAGAGACCCAGTACTTC. Protein: CASSLDATSEETQYF. Full variable domain (rest looked up from reference TRBV7-8 and TRBJ2-5): GAGVSQSPRYKVAKRGQDVALRCDPISGHVSLFWYQQALGQGPEFLTYFQNEAQLDKSGLPSDRFFAERPEGSVSTLKIQRTQQEDSAVYLCASSLDATSEETQYFGPGTRLLVL.

The chain combines TRBV28 with TRBJ2-1, with 8 bases identical to TRBD1. Germline V gene sequence: CDR1 MDHEN, CDR2 SYDVKM. The CDR3 is made up of 14 amino acids. The junction had 9 bases not matched to a gene; V was cut back by 6 bases and J by 8 bases. The CDR3, as DNA: TGTGCCAGCAGCCCTAACCAGGGGGCCTATGAGCAGTTCTTC. It specifies CASSPNQGAYEQFF.

There are a few counts of this clonotype. V usage is TRBV27 and J usage is TRBJ2-1, with a weak D call TRBD1 (5 bases). CDR3 length: 14 amino acids. Germline lookup yields CDR1 MNHEY and CDR2 SMNVEV (reference sequence). V was pared by 3 bases and J by 7 bases, with 13 bases between. The CDR3 nucleotides read TGTGCCAGCAGTTTTCAGGGATTCGGTAATGAGCAGTTCTTC. It specifies CASSFQGFGNEQFF.

J is TRBJ2-3 and V is TRBV29-1, with D uncertain. Germline V lookup: CDR1 SQVTM, CDR2 ANQGSEA. Trimming took 6 bases from V and 0 from J, leaving 13 bases between them. The CDR3 has 14 amino acids. CDR3 coding DNA: TGCAGCGTCCCCAGGACGGCCAGCACAGATACGCAGTATTTT. Translation gives CSVPRTASTDTQYF.

This clonotype was picked up a small number of times. V is TRBV4-2 and J is TRBJ1-1; no clear D. Trimming took off 3 bases at V and 0 bases at J, with 14 bases between the two ends. The CDR3 sequence is 16 residues long. Germline V gene sequence: CDR1 LGHNA, CDR2 YNFKEQ. In DNA form, the CDR3 reads TGTGCCAGCAGCCAGTGGGCCACGGAGATGAACACTGAAGCTTTCTTT. Its translation: CASSQWATEMNTEAFF.

This clonotype was detected once. A junction boundary mismatches the germline segment, possibly from a read error. V is TRBV12-3 or TRBV12-4 and J is TRBJ2-7; tentatively, D is TRBD1 (6 bases). The CDR3 contains 15 residues. The CDR3 coding sequence is TGTACCAGCAGTTTAGAGGGGGTGGGCGTGGGACAGCAGTACTTC. Protein sequence: CTSSLEGVGVGQQYF.

This clonotype was observed a handful of times. One junction end disagrees with the germline gene, perhaps due to a read error. The chain couples TRBV4-1 to TRBJ1-2; 9 positions agree with TRBD1. Germline V gene sequence: CDR1 MGHRA, CDR2 YSYEKL. This CDR3 contains 15 residues. This CDR3 is CASSQVTGGGYGYTF. CDR3 coding DNA: TGTGCCAGCAGCCAGGTGACAGGGGGTGGCTATGGCTACACCTTC.

The rearrangement uses TRBV5-6 and TRBJ2-7; no clear D. The germline V and J ends were trimmed by 1 base and 4 bases, with 12 bases remaining between them. The germline V gene has CDR1 SGHDT and CDR2 YYEEEE. The CDR3 contains 14 residues. The CDR3 DNA reads TGTGCCAGCAGCTTGTCCGAGGCACCGTACGAGCAGTACTTC. It encodes CASSLSEAPYEQYF.

This clonotype came up a few times. The chain is built from TRBV28 and TRBJ1-2; 9 nucleotides align to TRBD1. V dropped 3 bases and J dropped 8; count of bases not matched to a gene: 10. CDR1 is MDHEN and CDR2 is SYDVKM in the germline V gene. The CDR3 runs 15 residues. The CDR3 spells CASSFSRDRVGGYTF. Here the CDR3 DNA reads TGTGCCAGCAGTTTTTCCCGGGACAGGGTTGGCGGCTACACCTTC.

The chain has TRBV29-1 and TRBJ1-2; 9 bases are a match to TRBD1. CDR3 length: 14 amino acids. The V segment lost 4 bases and the J segment 4 bases; nucleotides outside the gene matches: 7. Per the germline V gene, CDR1 is SQVTM and CDR2 is ANQGSEA. In DNA, the CDR3 is TGCAGCGTTGGGAAACAGGGGGCTACCTATGGCTACACCTTC. Its protein product is CSVGKQGATYGYTF.

The rearrangement joins TRBV10-2 to TRBJ2-1; 8 positions agree with TRBD1. V lost 0 bases and J lost 2; bases outside the gene matches: 3. Germline CDR1 reads WSHSY; CDR2 reads SAAADI. The CDR3 has 16 residues. The CDR3 DNA reads TGCGCCAGCAGTGAGTCCCCGACAGGGGCCTACAATGAGCAGTTCTTC. Residues: CASSESPTGAYNEQFF.

V usage is TRBV30 and J usage is TRBJ2-7; no clear D gene. Germline CDR1 is GTSNPN and CDR2 is SVGIG (reference sequence). Trimming removed 4 bases from V and 2 bases from J, with 6 bases in between. The CDR3 spans 11 residues. CDR3 sequence: CAWTKTYEQYF. The DNA for the CDR3 is TGTGCCTGGACCAAAACCTACGAGCAGTACTTC. The entire variable domain, with the rest obtained from reference TRBV30 and TRBJ2-7, is as follows: SQTIHQWPATLVQPVGSPLSLECTVEGTSNPNLYWYRQAAGRGLQLLFYSVGIGQISSEVPQNLSASRPQDRQFILSSKKLLLSDSGFYLCAWTKTYEQYFGPGTRLTVT.

This clonotype appeared many times. The chain combines TRBV5-1 with TRBJ2-5; 9 nucleotides align to TRBD2. J gave up 3 bases and V 0 bases, and 12 bases lay outside the gene matches. Germline V gene data show CDR1 as SGHRS and CDR2 as YFSETQ. CDR3 length equals 18 residues. In nucleotides, the CDR3 is TGCGCCAGCAGCTTGGGGCTAGCGGGAAATTCATGGAAAGAGACCCAGTACTTC. It encodes CASSLGLAGNSWKETQYF.

The gene calls are TRBV27 and TRBJ2-7, with 9 nucleotides matching TRBD2. Per the germline V gene, CDR1 is MNHEY and CDR2 is SMNVEV (reference sequence). J gave up 2 bases and V 3 bases, and 5 bases lay outside the gene matches. This CDR3 has 15 amino acids. The CDR3 sequence is CASSLGSGSTYEQYF. CDR3 nucleotides: TGTGCCAGCAGTTTGGGTAGCGGGAGTACCTACGAGCAGTACTTC.

The rearrangement joins TRBV9 to TRBJ2-5; D gene unclear. The tail of the sequence fits TRBJ2-7 better, so the J call may be wrong. The CDR3 runs 13 residues. Germline CDR1 is SGDLS and CDR2 is YYNGEE. The CDR3 protein is CASSVVPYNEQYF. For the CDR3, the DNA is TGTGCCAGCAGCGTAGTACCGTATAACGAGCAGTACTTC.

This clonotype was found many times. The V gene is TRBV15, the J gene TRBJ2-3, with D possibly matching TRBD2 (5 bases). The CDR3 sequence is 14 residues long. Deletions cut 5 bases from V and 5 bases from J, with 14 bases between. Per germline, CDR1 LNHNV and CDR2 YYDKDF (reference sequence). The CDR3 spells CATSDRRDRDTQYF. CDR3 in DNA: TGTGCCACCAGCGACCGTCGGGATAGAGATACGCAGTATTTT. Looking up the rest from reference TRBV15 and TRBJ2-3 gives the full variable domain: DAMVIQNPRYQVTQFGKPVTLSCSQTLNHNVMYWYQQKSSQAPKLLFHYYDKDFNNEADTPDNFQSRRPNTSFCFLDIRSPGLGDTAMYLCATSDRRDRDTQYFGPGTRLTVL.

The chain combines TRBV20-1 with TRBJ1-4; the match to TRBD1 covers 9 bases. Germline CDR1 DFQATT, CDR2 SNEGSKA (reference sequence). The CDR3 extends over 15 amino acids. V shed 5 bases and J 8 bases; nucleotides not matched to a gene: 12. CDR3 region: CSAGPIQGAQEKLFF. CDR3 nucleotide sequence: TGCAGTGCTGGCCCGATACAGGGGGCTCAGGAAAAACTGTTTTTT.

As for this clonotype: Its ends do not fully match the called genes, so a read error is possible. The CDR3 is CAGSHPSGLAGGYEQYF. DNA for the CDR3: TGCGCCGGCAGCCACCCTTCAGGACTAGCGGGGGGCTACGAGCAGTACTTC. The chain links TRBV4-1 to TRBJ2-7; 14 bases align to TRBD2. This CDR3 spans 17 amino acids. In germline, CDR1 is MGHRA, CDR2 YSYEKL.

In its sample, this clonotype was seen a few times. The V and J genes are TRBV7-9 and TRBJ1-5, with 7 bases that match TRBD1. CDR1 is SEHNR, CDR2 FQNEAQ, per germline (reference sequence). CDR3 length: 16 amino acids. V trimming: 5 bases; J trimming: 4 bases; junction bases outside the gene matches: 11. The CDR3 here is CASSPILTGPNQPQHF. CDR3 coding DNA: TGTGCCAGCAGCCCCATTTTGACAGGGCCTAATCAGCCCCAGCATTTT.

This clonotype turned up a few times. The chain recombines TRBV20-1 with TRBJ2-1, with D hard to call. The CDR3 consists of 13 residues. Germline-derived CDR1 and CDR2 are DFQATT and SNEGSKA (reference sequence). The V end lost 1 base, the J end lost 3 bases, and 7 bases lay between the germline ends. CDR3 DNA: TGCAGTGCTAGAGCGGAAATCTACAATGAGCAGTTCTTC. It is translated as CSARAEIYNEQFF.

The chain employs TRBV5-1 and TRBJ2-7, with 8 positions matching TRBD1. Looked up from germline, CDR1 is SGHRS and CDR2 is YFSETQ. The CDR3 covers 14 residues. The V and J ends lost 4 bases and 6 bases, in that order; junction bases with no gene match: 9. The CDR3 DNA sequence: TGCGCCAGCAGCCAGAGGACAGGGAAGAGCGAGCAGTACTTC. Residues: CASSQRTGKSEQYF.

This clonotype was seen more than once but under ten times. This chain uses TRBV20-1 with TRBJ2-1, with TRBD2 matching over 9 bases. Germline loops: CDR1 DFQATT, CDR2 SNEGSKA (reference sequence). This CDR3 contains 15 residues. The ends lost 2 bases at V and 2 bases at J; junction bases unmatched: 4. DNA of the CDR3: TGCAGTGCTAGAAGGCCTAGCGGGACCTACAATGAGCAGTTCTTC. This gives the protein CSARRPSGTYNEQFF.

The genes are TRBV20-1 and TRBJ2-1; 7 bases are shared with TRBD2. Germline CDR1 reads DFQATT; CDR2 reads SNEGSKA (reference sequence). This CDR3 has 13 residues. V was clipped by 6 bases and J by 3 bases; unmatched bases: 5. This chain's CDR3 is CSAGAGVYNEQFF. In DNA, the CDR3 is TGCAGTGCCGGCGCGGGAGTCTACAATGAGCAGTTCTTC.

This clonotype came up a few times. This chain connects TRBV7-8 to TRBJ1-6; D gene uncertain. V was shortened by 5 bases and J by 9 bases, with 11 bases between the two germline ends. Germline V lookup: CDR1 SGHVS, CDR2 FQNEAQ. This CDR3 has 13 residues. The CDR3: CASSPDGSSPLHF. CDR3 DNA sequence: TGTGCCAGCAGCCCAGACGGATCTTCACCCCTCCACTTT. The full variable domain, in which reference TRBV7-8 and TRBJ1-6 provide the parts outside the CDR3, is GAGVSQSPRYKVAKRGQDVALRCDPISGHVSLFWYQQALGQGPEFLTYFQNEAQLDKSGLPSDRFFAERPEGSVSTLKIQRTQQEDSAVYLCASSPDGSSPLHFGNGTRLTVT.